This entry features one TCR beta chain sequence. What it recognizes is unknown. The template was genomic DNA from peripheral blood, not RNA. This sample is part of a study of T cell repertoires in aging, cancer and after chemotherapy. Study details: The whole study produced a dataset of some 10 million TCR reads. Study-level points and caveats: Compared with age-matched healthy donors, untreated hematological or solid cancer patients showed higher blood TCR clonality.

Multiplex touch-down PCR with TRB-A/B primers amplified rearranged V-D-J TRB sequences. TCRdb itself ran the multiplex PCR reads through MiXCR, one entry per CDR3 protein. This table has 10,000 to 15,000 distinct CDR3 sequences, less than 30% appearing once. The germline gives CDR1 SGHTA, CDR2 FQGNSA. This CDR3 is 14 amino acids long. The ends lost 1 base at V and 6 bases at J; junction bases unmatched: 3. The sequenced sample was blood. The chain joins TRBV7-2 to TRBJ2-7; 10 bases match TRBD1. The TCR originated in a human donor with a blood cancer. The CDR3, as DNA: TGTGCCAGCAGCTTAGGACAGGGGGCCTCCGAGCAGTACGTC. Translated: CASSLGQGASEQYV.